Sequencing of this TCR beta chain was carried out in a study of blood T cell repertoires in COVID-19. Across the whole study: Specimens from acute and convalescent COVID-19 originated in the United States, Italy and Spain.

Some clones are missing from TCRdb's copy, which holds only in-frame ones; the method was immunoSEQ multiplex PCR. The table shows about 140,000 clones, with around 81% occurring only once. Germline assignment: CDR1 LGHNA and CDR2 YSLEER. Trimming removed 4 bases from V and 9 bases from J, with 15 bases in between. The CDR3 length is 13 residues. Sequencing was done on a sample of peripheral blood. This chain uses TRBV4-3 with TRBJ1-2; no clear D gene. The receptor's source is a human donor in a cohort sampled during active COVID-19. For the CDR3, the DNA is TGCGCCAGCAGCCCATTCGTCCAGGATAGCTACACCTTC. Its protein is CASSPFVQDSYTF.